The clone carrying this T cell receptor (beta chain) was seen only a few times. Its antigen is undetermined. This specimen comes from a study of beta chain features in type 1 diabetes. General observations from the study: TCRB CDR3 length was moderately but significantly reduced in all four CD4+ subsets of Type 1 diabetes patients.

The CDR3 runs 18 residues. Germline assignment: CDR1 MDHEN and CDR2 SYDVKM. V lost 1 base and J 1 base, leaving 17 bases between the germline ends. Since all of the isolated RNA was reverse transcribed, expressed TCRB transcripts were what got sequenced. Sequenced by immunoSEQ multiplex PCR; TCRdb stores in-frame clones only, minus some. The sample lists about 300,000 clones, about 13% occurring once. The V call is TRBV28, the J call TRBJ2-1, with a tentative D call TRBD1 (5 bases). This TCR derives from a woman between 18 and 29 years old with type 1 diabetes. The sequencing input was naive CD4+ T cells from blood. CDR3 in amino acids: CASSLSILGHRSYNEQFF. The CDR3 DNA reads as TGTGCCAGCAGTTTATCCATTTTAGGACACCGATCCTACAATGAGCAGTTCTTC. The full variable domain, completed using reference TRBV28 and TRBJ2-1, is DVKVTQSSRYLVKRTGEKVFLECVQDMDHENMFWYRQDPGLGLRLIYFSYDVKMKEKGDIPEGYSVSREKKERFSLILESASTNQTSMYLCASSLSILGHRSYNEQFFGPGTRLTVL.